This T cell receptor (beta chain) was identified during a study of blood T cell repertoires in COVID-19. Looking at the study overall: The study drew acute and convalescent COVID-19 samples from the United States, Italy and Spain. PBMCs, B-cell-depleted T cells, or T cells provided the cDNA or gDNA that made up the material.

The germline CDR1 and CDR2 sequences are LNHNV and YYDKDF (reference sequence). The CDR3 has 12 residues. The V end lost 0 bases, the J end lost 11 bases, and 11 bases lay between the germline ends. This clone appeared once. Methods used by the authors: From reference gene primer amplification, estimates of nucleated cell counts were derived. Libraries were prepared by immunoSEQ multiplex PCR; TCRdb keeps only in-frame clonotypes and omits some of them. D and trimming were read from the DNA, whereas the V and J calls and clone size are those reported in that table. The sample contains tens of thousands of clones, over 75% of which appear only once.

The rearrangement uses TRBV15 and TRBJ2-7; TRBD1 is a possible D gene (6 bases). This TCR was sampled from a woman older than 75 with active or convalescent COVID-19. The sequencing input was peripheral blood. CDR3 sequence (DNA): TGTGCCACCAGCAGAGATACAGGGTACAAGTACTTC. Protein product: CATSRDTGYKYF.